One and the same sample provided the 2 T cell receptor beta chains below, sequenced in a study of shared clonotypes between healthy human individuals. The table came from immunoSEQ multiplex PCR; TCRdb's copy has only in-frame clones and leaves some out. The sample yields millions of clones, approximately 90% seen once. Specimen: naive CD4+ T cells sorted from blood. Specified subset: CD45RA+ positively selected. The receptors were sampled from a man between 18 and 29 years old in good health.

The rearrangement links TRBV7-3 to TRBJ2-5; TRBD2 matches 11 bases. Germline CDR1 and CDR2: SGHTA and FQGTGA. V dropped 2 bases and J dropped 2; count of bases not matched to a gene: 7. The CDR3 runs to 17 residues. For the CDR3, the DNA is TGTGCCAGCAGCTTAGGGCTAGCGGGGGGCCAACAAGAGACCCAGTACTTC. Translation: CASSLGLAGGQQETQYF.

This clone turned up a few times. The junction does not match germline at one end; this may be a read error. This rearrangement joins TRBV19 to TRBJ1-1; D is unclear. This CDR3 has 14 residues. Looked up from germline, CDR1 is LNHDA and CDR2 is SQIVND (reference sequence). CDR3 sequence reads: CASINPSGPSVWSF. The CDR3, as DNA: TGTGCCAGTATTAACCCCTCCGGGCCCTCGGTTTGGAGCTTT.